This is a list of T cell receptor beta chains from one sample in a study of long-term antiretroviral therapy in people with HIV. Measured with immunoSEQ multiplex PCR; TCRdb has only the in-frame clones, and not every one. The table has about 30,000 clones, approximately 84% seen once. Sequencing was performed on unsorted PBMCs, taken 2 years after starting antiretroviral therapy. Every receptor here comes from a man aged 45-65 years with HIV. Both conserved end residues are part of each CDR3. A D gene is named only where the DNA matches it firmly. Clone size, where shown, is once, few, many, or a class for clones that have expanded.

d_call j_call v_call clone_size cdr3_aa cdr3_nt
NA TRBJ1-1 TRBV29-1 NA CSVEDSGSEAFF TGCAGCGTTGAAGATAGTGGGAGTGAAGCTTTCTTT
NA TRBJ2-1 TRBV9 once CASSLTGYNEQFF TGTGCCAGCAGCCTAACGGGATACAATGAGCAGTTCTTC
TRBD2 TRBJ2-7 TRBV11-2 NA CASSWGRASGTYEQYF TGTGCCAGCAGCTGGGGAAGGGCTAGCGGGACCTACGAGCAGTACTTC
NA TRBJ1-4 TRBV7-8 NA CASSVATNEKLFF TGTGCCAGCAGCGTTGCAACTAATGAAAAACTGTTTTTT
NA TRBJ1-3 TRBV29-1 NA CSVDRGHTIYF TGCAGCGTTGACAGGGGACACACCATATATTTT
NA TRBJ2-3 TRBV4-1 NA CASSQGTVTDTQYF TGCGCCAGCAGCCAAGGCACAGTTACAGATACGCAGTATTTT
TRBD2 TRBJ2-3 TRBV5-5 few CASSLSGLAGYTDTQYF TGTGCCAGCAGCTTGTCCGGGCTAGCGGGATACACAGATACGCAGTATTTT
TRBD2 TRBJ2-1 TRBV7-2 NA CASSSREGAGVEQFF TGTGCCAGCAGCTCCAGAGAAGGGGCGGGGGTTGAGCAGTTCTTC
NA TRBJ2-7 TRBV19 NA CASSIGRGTYEQYF TGTGCCAGTAGTATAGGTCGGGGGACCTACGAGCAGTACTTC
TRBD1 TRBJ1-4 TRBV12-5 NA CASGSGQTTNEKLFF TGTGCTAGTGGTTCGGGACAGACAACTAATGAAAAACTGTTTTTT
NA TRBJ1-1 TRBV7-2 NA CASSRLNTEAFF TGTGCCAGCAGCCGGTTGAACACTGAAGCTTTCTTT
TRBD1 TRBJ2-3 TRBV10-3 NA CAISYWTGGIDTQYF TGTGCCATCAGCTATTGGACAGGGGGGATAGATACGCAGTATTTT
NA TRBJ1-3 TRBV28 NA CASSHNGASGNTIYF TGTGCCAGCAGTCATAACGGCGCCTCTGGAAACACCATATATTTT
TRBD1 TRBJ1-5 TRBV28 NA CASSSPGQGFLGSNQPQHF TGTGCCAGCAGTTCCCCGGGACAGGGGTTTTTAGGCAGCAATCAGCCCCAGCATTTT
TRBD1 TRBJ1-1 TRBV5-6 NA CASSLFGRGLTEAFF TGTGCCAGCAGCTTGTTTGGCAGGGGGTTAACTGAAGCTTTCTTT
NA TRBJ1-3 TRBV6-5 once CASRTGLSSGNTIYF TGTGCCAGCAGGACAGGCTTGAGCTCTGGAAACACCATATATTTT
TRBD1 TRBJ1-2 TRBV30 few CACSRQGDGYTF TGTGCCTGTTCCCGACAGGGTGATGGCTACACCTTC
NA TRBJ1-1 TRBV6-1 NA CASSGGEAGAFTEAFF TGTGCCAGTAGTGGGGGGGAGGCGGGGGCGTTCACTGAAGCTTTCTTT
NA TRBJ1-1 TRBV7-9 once CASSYWRGVDTEAFF TGTGCCAGCAGCTACTGGCGCGGGGTCGACACTGAAGCTTTCTTT
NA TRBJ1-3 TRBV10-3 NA CAISERGAGNTIYF TGTGCCATCAGTGAGCGAGGGGCTGGAAACACCATATATTTT
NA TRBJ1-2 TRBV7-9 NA CASSPTDTIYTF TGTGCCAGCAGCCCGACCGATACAATATACACCTTC
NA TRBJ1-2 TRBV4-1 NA CASSQSRDGYTF TGCGCCAGCAGCCAGAGCAGGGACGGCTACACCTTC
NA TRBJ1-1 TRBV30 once CAWSTGLNTEAFF TGTGCCTGGAGTACAGGGTTGAACACTGAAGCTTTCTTT
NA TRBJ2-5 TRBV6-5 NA CASTSRGRETQYF TGTGCCAGCACCTCTCGCGGCAGAGAGACCCAGTACTTC
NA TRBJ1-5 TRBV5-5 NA CASSLWPKSSNQPQHF TGTGCCAGCAGCTTGTGGCCCAAAAGTAGCAATCAGCCCCAGCATTTT
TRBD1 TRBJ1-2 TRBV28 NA CASALSRRGGAGGYTF TGTGCCAGCGCCTTGTCCCGCAGGGGGGGCGCGGGTGGCTACACCTTC
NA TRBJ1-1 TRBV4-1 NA CASSQEERGSEAFF TGCGCCAGCAGCCAAGAGGAGAGGGGCTCGGAAGCTTTCTTT
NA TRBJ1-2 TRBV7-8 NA CASSPNAVPNGYTF TGTGCCAGCAGCCCCAACGCAGTTCCCAATGGCTACACCTTC
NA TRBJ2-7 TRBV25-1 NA CASSDIVPPYEQYF TGTGCCAGCAGTGATATAGTGCCCCCCTACGAGCAGTACTTC
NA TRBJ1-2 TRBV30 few CAWSVNRQRGYTF TGTGCCTGGAGTGTAAATAGACAGCGTGGCTACACCTTC
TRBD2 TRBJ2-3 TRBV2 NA CASSLGTSGGTDTQYF TGTGCCAGCAGCCTCGGGACTAGCGGGGGCACAGATACGCAGTATTTT
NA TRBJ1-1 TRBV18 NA CASSPPIVGAFF TGTGCCAGCTCACCACCCATTGTCGGAGCTTTCTTT
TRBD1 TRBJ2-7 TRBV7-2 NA CASSRQGAYEQYF TGTGCCAGCAGCCGACAGGGGGCCTACGAGCAGTACTTC
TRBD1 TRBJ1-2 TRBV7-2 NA CASSVSQGAGGYTF TGTGCCAGCAGCGTCTCCCAGGGGGCGGGTGGCTACACCTTC
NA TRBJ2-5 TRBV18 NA CASSSGETQYF TGTGCCAGCTCATCGGGAGAGACCCAGTACTTC
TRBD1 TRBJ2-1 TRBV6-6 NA CASSLGQSSYNEQFF TGTGCCAGCAGCCTGGGACAGAGCTCCTACAATGAGCAGTTCTTC
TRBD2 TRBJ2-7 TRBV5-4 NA CASSIRLAGDEQYF TGTGCCAGCAGCATCCGACTAGCGGGGGACGAGCAGTACTTC
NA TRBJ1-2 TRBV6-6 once CASTPGVNYGYTF TGTGCCAGCACTCCGGGGGTAAACTATGGCTACACCTTC
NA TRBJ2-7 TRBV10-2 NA CASSGHQARNWGEQYF TGCGCCAGCAGTGGGCACCAGGCCAGAAACTGGGGCGAGCAGTACTTC
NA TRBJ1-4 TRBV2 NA CASSGGTVRDEKLFF TGTGCCAGCAGTGGGGGAACCGTCCGCGATGAAAAACTGTTTTTT
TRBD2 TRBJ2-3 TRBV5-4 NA CASSWGILAGSTDTQYF TGTGCCAGCAGCTGGGGGATACTAGCGGGAAGCACAGATACGCAGTATTTT
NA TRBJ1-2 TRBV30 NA CAWSKPYSGTPKRGYTF TGTGCCTGGAGTAAACCTTACTCCGGGACACCTAAGAGAGGCTACACCTTC
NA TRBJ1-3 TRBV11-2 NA CASSSFSLKAGNTIYF TGTGCCAGCAGCTCATTTTCCTTGAAAGCTGGAAACACCATATATTTT
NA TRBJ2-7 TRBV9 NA CASSVHGSYEQYF TGTGCCAGCAGCGTGCATGGGTCCTACGAGCAGTACTTC
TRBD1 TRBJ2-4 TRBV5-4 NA CASSDQQGAAKNIQYF TGTGCCAGCAGCGATCAGCAGGGGGCGGCCAAAAACATTCAGTACTTC
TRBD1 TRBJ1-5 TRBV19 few CASSIDRVGFGPQHF TGTGCCAGTAGTATTGACAGGGTTGGGTTTGGGCCCCAGCATTTT
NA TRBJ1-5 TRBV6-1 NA CASSVGGSNQPQHF TGTGCCAGCAGCGTGGGGGGAAGCAATCAGCCCCAGCATTTT